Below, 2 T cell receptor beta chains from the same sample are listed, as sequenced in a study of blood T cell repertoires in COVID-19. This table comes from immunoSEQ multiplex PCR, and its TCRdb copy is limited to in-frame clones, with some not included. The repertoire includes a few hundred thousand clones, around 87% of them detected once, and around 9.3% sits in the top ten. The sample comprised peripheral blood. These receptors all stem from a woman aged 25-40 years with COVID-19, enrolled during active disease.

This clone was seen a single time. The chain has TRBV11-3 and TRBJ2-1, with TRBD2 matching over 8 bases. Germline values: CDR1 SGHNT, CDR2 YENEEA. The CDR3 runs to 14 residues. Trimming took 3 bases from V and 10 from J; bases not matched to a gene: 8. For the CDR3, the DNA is TGTGCCAGCAGCTTCTCGCGGGAGGCAGGAGAGCAGTTCTTC. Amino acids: CASSFSREAGEQFF.

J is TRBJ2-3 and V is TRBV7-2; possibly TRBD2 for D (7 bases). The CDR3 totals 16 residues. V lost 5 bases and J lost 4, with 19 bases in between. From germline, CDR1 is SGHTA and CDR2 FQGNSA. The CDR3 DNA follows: TGTGCCAGCAGCCCCTCGGGGTTGGGGGGGCCAGATACGCAGTATTTT. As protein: CASSPSGLGGPDTQYF.